This is a list of T cell receptor beta chains from one sample in a study of CD8 T cells in ankylosing spondylitis. MiXCR, applied by TCRdb to the 5' RACE reads, yields one record per CDR3 protein. The sample holds some 120,000 distinct CDR3 sequences, roughly an eighth seen once. What was sequenced was blood, either unsorted or a sorted T cell fraction (not recorded which). The receptor source for this set is a female donor with ankylosing spondylitis or in good health (not recorded which). The CDR3 runs from the conserved cysteine through the conserved F or W. A D gene is named only where the DNA matches it firmly. Some rows have no size entry. The others give once, few or many, or a class for an expanded clone.

TRBV29-1	TRBD1	few	TRBJ2-1	TGCAGCGTCGCCGGGACAGGATACTACAATGAGCAGTTCTTC	CSVAGTGYYNEQFF
TRBV12-3/TRBV12-4	.	.	TRBJ2-1	TGTGCCAGCAGAGGTATGGGGGGGGCCGTTGAGCAGTTCTTC	CASRGMGGAVEQFF
TRBV5-6	.	.	TRBJ2-2	TGTGCCAGCAGCTTAGAGCCGGGGGAGCTGTTTTTT	CASSLEPGELFF
TRBV30	.	few	TRBJ2-7	TGTGCCTGGAGTGCTCAGGACGAGCAGTACTTC	CAWSAQDEQYF
TRBV27	.	few	TRBJ2-7	TGTGCCAGCAGAACAGGACCTAGAGGCTACGAGCAGTACTTC	CASRTGPRGYEQYF
TRBV7-3	.	many	TRBJ1-2	TGTGCCAGCAGCGAGACACGAGATAACTATGGCTACACCTTC	CASSETRDNYGYTF
TRBV20-1	.	few	TRBJ2-1	TGCAGTGCTAGAGATAGGAGGCGCAATGAGCAGTTCTTC	CSARDRRRNEQFF
TRBV5-1	.	many	TRBJ2-1	TGCGCCAGCAGCGCGGTGAATGAGCAGTTCTTC	CASSAVNEQFF
TRBV7-9	TRBD2	.	TRBJ2-2	TGTGCCAGCAGCCAAGGGACTAGCGGGAGCGCCGGGGAGCTGTTTTTT	CASSQGTSGSAGELFF
TRBV18	.	few	TRBJ2-2	TGTGCCAGCTCACCAAGGGCGCCAGAAGGCACCGGGGAGCTGTTTTTT	CASSPRAPEGTGELFF
TRBV11-3	.	.	TRBJ2-3	TGTGCCAGCAGCTTAGAAGGCGACCTCAATACGCAGTATTTT	CASSLEGDLNTQYF
TRBV12-3/TRBV12-4	TRBD1	.	TRBJ2-7	TGTGCCAGCAGAGGGGGCAGCTACGAGCAGTACTTC	CASRGGSYEQYF
TRBV12-3/TRBV12-4	.	many	TRBJ2-3	TGTGCCAGCAGTTTAGGGCGGCCGCCCGACACGCAGTATTTT	CASSLGRPPDTQYF
TRBV7-8	.	few	TRBJ2-7	TGTGCCAGCAGCTTAGACAGTCTGTACGAGCAGTACTTC	CASSLDSLYEQYF
TRBV27	TRBD1	few	TRBJ2-7	TGTGCCAGCAAGGGACAGGGGTCCTACGAGCAGTACTTC	CASKGQGSYEQYF
TRBV5-6	.	.	TRBJ2-5	TGTGCCAGCAGCTTGCAAGGACTCGGAGAGACCCAGTACTTC	CASSLQGLGETQYF
TRBV20-1	.	many	TRBJ1-1	TGCAGTGCTAGACAGGCGAACACTGAAGCTTTCTTT	CSARQANTEAFF
TRBV27	.	few	TRBJ2-2	TGTGCCAGCAGTTTATTGGCCGTCCCCGGGGAGCTGTTTTTT	CASSLLAVPGELFF
TRBV24-1	TRBD1	many	TRBJ2-7	TGTGCCACCAGGGGACAGTACGAGCAGTACTTC	CATRGQYEQYF
TRBV20-1	.	few	TRBJ2-1	TGCAGTGTGTCGGGAGAGAAGCACAATGAGCAGTTCTTC	CSVSGEKHNEQFF
TRBV7-3	TRBD2	.	TRBJ2-3	TGTGCCAGCAGCTTAACGACGGGGGGGCCGACAGATACGCAGTATTTT	CASSLTTGGPTDTQYF
TRBV23-1	.	.	TRBJ2-7	TGCGCCAGCAGTCAACCCGCAGGGGACCCCTACGAGCAGTACTTC	CASSQPAGDPYEQYF
TRBV12-3/TRBV12-4	.	many	TRBJ1-6	TGTGCCAGCAGTGTGACAGGACGTTCACCCCTCCACTTT	CASSVTGRSPLHF
TRBV7-9	.	.	TRBJ1-2	TGTGCCAGCAGCCAGTCGGACATCTATGGCTACACCTTC	CASSQSDIYGYTF
TRBV4-2	TRBD2	.	TRBJ2-1	TGTGCCAGCAGCCAAGGGGAGGGTTCCAATGAGCAGTTCTTC	CASSQGEGSNEQFF
TRBV29-1	.	many	TRBJ2-6	TGCAGCGTTAAAGAGGGGAGCTCTGGGGCCAACGTCCTGACTTTC	CSVKEGSSGANVLTF
TRBV7-2	TRBD1	.	TRBJ1-6	TGTGCCAGCAGCTTAGCTGGACAGGGGGTAAGGACACCCCTCCACTTT	CASSLAGQGVRTPLHF
TRBV18	.	.	TRBJ2-1	TGTGCCAGCTCACCAAACAGACGGGGGGCCAATGAGCAGTTCTTC	CASSPNRRGANEQFF
TRBV7-9	TRBD1	few	TRBJ1-1	TGTGCCAGCAGCTTATATGCAGGGGGAAACACTGAAGCTTTCTTT	CASSLYAGGNTEAFF
TRBV28	TRBD2	few	TRBJ2-3	TGTGCCAGCAGCCCCTTCGGGAGGGACACAGATACGCAGTATTTT	CASSPFGRDTDTQYF
TRBV4-1	TRBD2	.	TRBJ2-7	TGCGCCAGCAGCCAAGAGGAGGGGACTAGCCCTTACGAGCAGTACTTC	CASSQEEGTSPYEQYF
TRBV5-1	.	many	TRBJ1-4	TGCGCCAGCAGCTTGGCCAGGACGGATGAAAAACTGTTTTTT	CASSLARTDEKLFF